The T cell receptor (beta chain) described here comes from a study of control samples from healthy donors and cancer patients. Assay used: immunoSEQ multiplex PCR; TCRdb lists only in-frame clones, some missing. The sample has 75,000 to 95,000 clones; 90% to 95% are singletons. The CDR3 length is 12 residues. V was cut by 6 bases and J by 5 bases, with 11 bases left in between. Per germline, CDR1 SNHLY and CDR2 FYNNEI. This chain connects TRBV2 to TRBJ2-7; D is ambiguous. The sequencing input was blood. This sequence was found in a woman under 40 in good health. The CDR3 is CASRTPWDEQYF. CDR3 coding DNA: TGTGCCAGCAGAACCCCGTGGGACGAGCAGTACTTC.